This passage covers 13 T cell receptor beta chains from one sample sequenced in a study of cytomegalovirus exposure and HLA in healthy donors. PCR employed 60 Vbeta and 13 Jbeta primers. Clones were sequenced by immunoSEQ multiplex PCR, and TCRdb holds only the in-frame ones, with some missing. Of about 140,000 clones in the sample, about four fifths were seen once. The source material was PBMCs. These TCRs come from a man aged 30 to 39 in good health and CMV-seronegative.

This chain connects TRBV9 to TRBJ2-5, with 8 positions matching TRBD1. The V segment lost 3 bases and the J segment 4 bases; nucleotides outside the gene matches: 8. Per the germline V gene, CDR1 is SGDLS and CDR2 is YYNGEE. The CDR3 covers 15 residues. The CDR3: CASSAGQVARETQYF. In nucleotides, the CDR3 is TGTGCCAGCAGCGCGGGACAGGTCGCTAGAGAGACCCAGTACTTC.

J is TRBJ1-4 and V is TRBV30; no reliable D call. V lost 5 bases to trimming and J lost 8 bases, with 12 bases between them. The CDR3 has 12 residues. Germline assignment: CDR1 GTSNPN and CDR2 SVGIG (reference sequence). CDR3 sequence (DNA): TGTGCCTGGGGTCCGGGAGGGGAAAAACTGTTTTTT. Encoded protein: CAWGPGGEKLFF.

This CDR3 is CASSSDEVSGYTF. CDR3 bases: TGTGCCAGCAGTTCGGATGAGGTGAGCGGCTACACCTTC. The chain is built from TRBV28 and TRBJ1-2; no clear D. Between the trimmed V and J ends, which lost 4 bases and 8 bases, there was a span of 14 bases. This CDR3 has 13 residues. CDR1 and CDR2 from the germline V gene are MDHEN and SYDVKM.

The table lists this clone with a count of one. Other DNA sequences in the sample encode the same CDR3. The V gene is TRBV6-5, the J gene TRBJ2-1; tentatively, D is TRBD2 (6 bases). Germline V gene lookup returns CDR1 MNHEY and CDR2 SVGAGI. The CDR3 is 13 amino acids. The V end lost 0 bases, the J end lost 6 bases, and 6 bases lay between the germline ends. In DNA, the CDR3 is TGTGCCAGCAGTTACTCTAGCGGCAATGAGCAGTTCTTC. It codes for CASSYSSGNEQFF.

The V and J genes are TRBV2 and TRBJ2-7; TRBD2 matches at 9 bases. This CDR3 has 14 residues. With 5 bases clipped from V and 4 bases from J, the junction kept 6 bases outside the gene matches. Germline-derived CDR1 and CDR2 are SNHLY and FYNNEI. CDR3 loop: CASSLGLALYEQYF. Written as DNA, the CDR3 is TGTGCCAGCAGTTTGGGACTAGCATTATACGAGCAGTACTTC.

The chain joins TRBV27 to TRBJ1-2, with 11 bases matching TRBD1. The CDR3 loop spans 16 amino acids. Trimming took 5 bases from V and 5 from J; bases not matched to a gene: 10. Germline V lookup: CDR1 MNHEY, CDR2 SMNVEV (reference sequence). The CDR3 sequence is CASSPWTGGVGYGYTF. The CDR3 DNA follows: TGTGCCAGCAGTCCCTGGACAGGGGGCGTAGGGTATGGCTACACCTTC.

The chain employs TRBV14 and TRBJ1-1, with D unclear. Per germline, CDR1 SGHDN and CDR2 FVKESK. V gave up 4 bases and J gave up 9 bases, with 15 bases separating them. The CDR3 contains 13 residues. The CDR3 region has the DNA TGTGCCAGCAGCCCCGGGCGGGGTACACAAGCTTTCTTT. It is translated as CASSPGRGTQAFF.

The gene calls are TRBV6-5 and TRBJ1-2; 10 nucleotides match TRBD1. The germline V gene encodes CDR1 MNHEY and CDR2 SVGAGI. The CDR3 contains 15 residues. The junction had 6 bases not matched to a gene; V was cut back by 0 bases and J by 8 bases. This CDR3 reads CASSYSETGGVGYTF. CDR3 nucleotide sequence: TGTGCCAGCAGTTACTCGGAGACAGGGGGCGTGGGCTACACCTTC.

The sample holds a few counts of this clone. This sequence joins TRBV29-1 and TRBJ2-7; TRBD1 matches 10 bases. The V and J ends lost 0 bases and 5 bases, in that order; junction bases with no gene match: 7. The CDR3 contains 15 residues. CDR1 and CDR2 (germline): SQVTM, ANQGSEA. CDR3 amino acids: CSVEDVTGGVNEQYF. CDR3 nucleotide sequence: TGCAGCGTTGAAGATGTGACAGGGGGCGTCAACGAGCAGTACTTC.

The chain recombines TRBV2 with TRBJ2-2; tentatively, D is TRBD2 (5 bases). CDR1 SNHLY and CDR2 FYNNEI come from the germline V gene. Trimming stripped 7 bases from V and 8 bases from J, with 14 bases between. This CDR3 is built from 13 residues. CDR3 region: CASTNHPGGELFF. The CDR3 DNA reads as TGTGCCAGCACCAACCATCCGGGGGGGGAGCTGTTTTTT.

The chain has TRBV7-9 and TRBJ2-7, with 8 bases aligning to TRBD1. The length of the CDR3 is 17 residues. Germline assignment: CDR1 SEHNR and CDR2 FQNEAQ (reference sequence). Trimming removed 0 bases from V and 5 bases from J; junction bases left unmatched: 12. CDR3 amino acids: CASSLAPFGRGQNEQYF. The DNA for the CDR3 is TGTGCCAGCAGCTTAGCGCCGTTCGGCAGGGGGCAAAACGAGCAGTACTTC.

This clone was recorded only once. The chain has TRBV19 and TRBJ2-1; TRBD1 matches 8 bases. CDR3 length: 15 amino acids. V was pared by 5 bases and J by 10 bases, with 13 bases of the junction left unmatched. Per the germline V gene, CDR1 is LNHDA and CDR2 is SQIVND (reference sequence). CDR3 in DNA: TGTGCCAGTAGTTACCTGGACAGGGACTTGCAAGAGCAGTTCTTC. It specifies CASSYLDRDLQEQFF.

This clone was recorded a few times. The chain is built from TRBV27 and TRBJ1-1, with a tentative D call TRBD1 (5 bases). The CDR3 length is 13 residues. Germline lookup yields CDR1 MNHEY and CDR2 SMNVEV (reference sequence). V was shortened by 3 bases and J by 9 bases, with 14 bases between the two germline ends. CDR3 in DNA: TGTGCCAGCAGTTTTTGGCAGGGAGGGAAAGCTTTCTTT. This translates into CASSFWQGGKAFF.